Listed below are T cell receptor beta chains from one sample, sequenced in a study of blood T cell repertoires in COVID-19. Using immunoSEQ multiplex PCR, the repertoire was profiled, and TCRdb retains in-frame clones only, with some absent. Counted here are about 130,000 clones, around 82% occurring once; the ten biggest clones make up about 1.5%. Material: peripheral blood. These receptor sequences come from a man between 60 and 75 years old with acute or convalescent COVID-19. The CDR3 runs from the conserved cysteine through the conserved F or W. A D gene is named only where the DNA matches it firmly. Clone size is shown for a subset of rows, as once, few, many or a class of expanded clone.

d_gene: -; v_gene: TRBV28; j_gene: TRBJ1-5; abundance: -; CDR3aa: CASSSYKRGNYQPQHF; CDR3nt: TGTGCCAGCAGTAGCTATAAACGGGGAAACTATCAGCCCCAGCATTTT
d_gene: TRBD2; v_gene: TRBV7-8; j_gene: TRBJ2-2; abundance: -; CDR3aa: CASSLAASGGAGELFF; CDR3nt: TGTGCCAGCAGCTTAGCGGCTAGCGGGGGGGCCGGGGAGCTGTTTTTT
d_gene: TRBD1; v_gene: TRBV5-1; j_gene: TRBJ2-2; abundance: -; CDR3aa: CASSWTGDSGELFF; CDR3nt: TGCGCCAGCAGCTGGACAGGGGACAGTGGGGAGCTGTTTTTT
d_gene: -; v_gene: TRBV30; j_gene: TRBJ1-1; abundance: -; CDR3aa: CAWSVLGGMGTEAFF; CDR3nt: TGTGCCTGGAGTGTATTGGGGGGAATGGGCACTGAAGCTTTCTTT
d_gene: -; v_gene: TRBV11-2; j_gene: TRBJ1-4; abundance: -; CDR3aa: CASSYNGLQKLFF; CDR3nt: TGTGCCAGCAGCTACAACGGGTTGCAAAAACTGTTTTTT
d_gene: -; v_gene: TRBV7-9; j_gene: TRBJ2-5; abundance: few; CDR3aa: CASSLAGRGAQYF; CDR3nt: TGTGCCAGCAGCTTAGCAGGGAGGGGGGCCCAGTACTTC
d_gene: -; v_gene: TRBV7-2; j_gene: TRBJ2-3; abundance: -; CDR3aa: CASSLRVADTQYF; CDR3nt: TGTGCCAGCAGCTTACGCGTGGCAGATACGCAGTATTTT
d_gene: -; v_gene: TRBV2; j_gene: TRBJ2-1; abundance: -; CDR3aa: CASSAGGQFF; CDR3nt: TGTGCCAGCAGTGCTGGAGGGCAGTTCTTC
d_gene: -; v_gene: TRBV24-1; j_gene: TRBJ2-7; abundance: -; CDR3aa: CATSDTGQTVNYEQYF; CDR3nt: TGTGCCACCAGTGATACTGGACAGACCGTAAACTACGAGCAGTACTTC
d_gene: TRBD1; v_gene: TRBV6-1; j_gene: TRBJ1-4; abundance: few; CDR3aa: CASSASTPLNRGGVVKLFF; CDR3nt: TGTGCCAGCAGTGCGAGTACACCACTTAACAGGGGAGGAGTAGTAAAACTGTTTTTT
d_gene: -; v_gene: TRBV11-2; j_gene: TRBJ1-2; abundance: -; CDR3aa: CASSHDSYGYTF; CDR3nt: TGTGCCAGCAGCCACGACAGCTATGGCTACACCTTC
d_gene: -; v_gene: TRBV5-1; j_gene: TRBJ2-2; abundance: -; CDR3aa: CASSLAGAVTGELFF; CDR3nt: TGCGCCAGCAGCTTGGCGGGAGCGGTAACCGGGGAGCTGTTTTTT
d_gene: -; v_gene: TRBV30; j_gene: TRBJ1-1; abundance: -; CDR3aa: CAWSPTGFMRTEAFF; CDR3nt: TGTGCCTGGAGTCCCACAGGGTTTATGCGGACTGAAGCTTTCTTT
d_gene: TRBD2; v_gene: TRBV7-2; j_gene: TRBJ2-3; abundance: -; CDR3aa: CASSLGGGLSTDTQYF; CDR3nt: TGTGCCAGCAGCTTAGGGGGGGGACTCTCCACAGATACGCAGTATTTT
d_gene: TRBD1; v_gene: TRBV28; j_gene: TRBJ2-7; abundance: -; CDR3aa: CASRWDRGKDEQYF; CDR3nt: TGTGCCAGCAGGTGGGACAGGGGGAAGGACGAGCAGTACTTC
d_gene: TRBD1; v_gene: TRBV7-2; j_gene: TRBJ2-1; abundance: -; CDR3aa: CASSLEGTDNEQFF; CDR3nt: TGTGCCAGCAGCTTAGAAGGGACAGACAATGAGCAGTTCTTC
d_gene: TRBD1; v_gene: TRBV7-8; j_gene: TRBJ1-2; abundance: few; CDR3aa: CASSPDRGVYYGYTF; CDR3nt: TGTGCCAGCAGCCCTGACAGGGGGGTGTACTATGGCTACACCTTC
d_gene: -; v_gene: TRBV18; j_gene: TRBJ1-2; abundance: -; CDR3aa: CASSPLEGDGYTF; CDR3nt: TGTGCCAGCTCACCACTAGAGGGAGATGGCTACACCTTC
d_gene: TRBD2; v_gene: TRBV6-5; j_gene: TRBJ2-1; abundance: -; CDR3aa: CASRLREVYNEQFF; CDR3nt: TGTGCCAGCAGGTTACGGGAGGTTTACAATGAGCAGTTCTTC
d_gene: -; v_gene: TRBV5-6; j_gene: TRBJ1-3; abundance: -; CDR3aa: CASSLGTPPGNTIYF; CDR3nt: TGTGCCAGCAGCTTGGGGACTCCTCCTGGAAACACCATATATTTT
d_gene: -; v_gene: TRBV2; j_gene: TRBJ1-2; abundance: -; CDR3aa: CASSDSVNYGYTF; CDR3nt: TGTGCCAGCAGTGATTCGGTTAACTATGGCTACACCTTC
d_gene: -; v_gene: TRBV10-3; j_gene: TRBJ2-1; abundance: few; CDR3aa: CAISDGNNEQFF; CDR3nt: TGTGCCATCAGTGACGGTAACAATGAGCAGTTCTTC
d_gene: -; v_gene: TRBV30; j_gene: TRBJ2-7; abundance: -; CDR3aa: CAWSVWRAGGSYEQYF; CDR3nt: TGTGCCTGGAGTGTATGGAGGGCAGGGGGGTCCTACGAGCAGTACTTC
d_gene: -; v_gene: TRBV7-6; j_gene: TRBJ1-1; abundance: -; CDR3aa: CASSLRGNTEAFF; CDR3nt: TGTGCCAGCAGCTTAAGAGGGAACACTGAAGCTTTCTTT
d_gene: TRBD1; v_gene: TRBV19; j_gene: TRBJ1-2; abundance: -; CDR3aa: CASTPGTGRYGYTF; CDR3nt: TGTGCCAGTACCCCCGGGACAGGGCGCTATGGCTACACCTTC
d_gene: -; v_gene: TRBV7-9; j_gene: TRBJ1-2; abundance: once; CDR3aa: CASSLETPGGGYTF; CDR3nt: TGTGCCAGCAGCTTGGAGACCCCGGGGGGTGGCTACACCTTC
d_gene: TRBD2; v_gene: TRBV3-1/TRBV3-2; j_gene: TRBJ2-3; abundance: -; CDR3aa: CASSQGLAGTDTQYF; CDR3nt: TGTGCCAGCAGCCAAGGACTAGCGGGCACAGATACGCAGTATTTT
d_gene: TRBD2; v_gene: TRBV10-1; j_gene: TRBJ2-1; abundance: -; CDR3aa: CASSEWASGGGNNEQFF; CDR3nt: TGCGCCAGCAGTGAGTGGGCTAGCGGGGGAGGCAATAATGAGCAGTTCTTC
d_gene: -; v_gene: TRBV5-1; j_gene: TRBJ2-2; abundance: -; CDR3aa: CASSASGTASGELFF; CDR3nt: TGCGCCAGCAGCGCCTCCGGGACTGCCTCAGGGGAGCTGTTTTTT
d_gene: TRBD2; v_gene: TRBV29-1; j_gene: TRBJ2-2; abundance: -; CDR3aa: CSVEETSGSTGELFF; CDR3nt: TGCAGCGTTGAAGAGACTAGCGGGAGTACCGGGGAGCTGTTTTTT
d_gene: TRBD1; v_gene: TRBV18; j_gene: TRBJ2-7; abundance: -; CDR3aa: CASSLGQGPTYEQYF; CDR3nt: TGTGCCAGCTCGCTGGGACAGGGACCGACCTACGAGCAGTACTTC
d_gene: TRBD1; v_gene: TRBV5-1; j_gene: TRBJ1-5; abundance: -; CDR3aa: CASSPQGANQPQHF; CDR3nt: TGCGCCAGCAGCCCGCAGGGGGCAAATCAGCCCCAGCATTTT
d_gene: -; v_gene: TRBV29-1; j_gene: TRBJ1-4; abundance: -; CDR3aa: CSVEGRGTNEKLFF; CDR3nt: TGCAGCGTTGAGGGCCGGGGGACTAATGAAAAACTGTTTTTT
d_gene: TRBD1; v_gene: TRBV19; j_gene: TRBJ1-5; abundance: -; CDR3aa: CASSSLGQFYSNQPQHF; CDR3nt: TGTGCCAGTAGTAGCCTGGGACAGTTTTATAGCAATCAGCCCCAGCATTTT
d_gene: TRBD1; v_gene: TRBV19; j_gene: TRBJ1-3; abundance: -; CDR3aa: CASSTTGTVVGGGNTIYF; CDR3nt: TGTGCCAGTAGTACAACCGGGACAGTTGTAGGGGGTGGAAACACCATATATTTT
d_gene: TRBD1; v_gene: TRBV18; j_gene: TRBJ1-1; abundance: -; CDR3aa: CASSPIDRAETTEAFF; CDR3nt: TGTGCCAGCTCACCTATTGACAGGGCTGAGACTACCGAAGCTTTCTTT
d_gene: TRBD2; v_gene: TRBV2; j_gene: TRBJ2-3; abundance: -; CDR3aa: CASSPLGLAGVKDTQYF; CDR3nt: TGTGCCAGCTCCCCTTTGGGACTAGCGGGAGTAAAAGATACGCAGTATTTT
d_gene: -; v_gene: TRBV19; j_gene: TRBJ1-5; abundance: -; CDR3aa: CASRLMGGGQPQHF; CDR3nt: TGTGCCAGTAGGCTTATGGGCGGGGGGCAGCCCCAGCATTTT
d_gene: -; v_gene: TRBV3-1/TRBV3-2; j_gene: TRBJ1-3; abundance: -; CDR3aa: CASSQDMTSSLSGNTIYF; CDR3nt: TGTGCCAGCAGCCAAGATATGACAAGTTCCCTCTCTGGAAACACCATATATTTT
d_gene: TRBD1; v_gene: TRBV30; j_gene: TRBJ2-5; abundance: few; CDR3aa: CAWRWTGATETQYF; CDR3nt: TGTGCCTGGAGGTGGACAGGGGCGACGGAGACCCAGTACTTC
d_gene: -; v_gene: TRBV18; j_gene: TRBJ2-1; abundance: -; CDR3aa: CASSPGVGGTGNNEQFF; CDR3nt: TGTGCCAGCTCACCAGGCGTGGGGGGGACAGGAAACAATGAGCAGTTCTTC
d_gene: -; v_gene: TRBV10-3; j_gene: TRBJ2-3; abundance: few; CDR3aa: CAISEVWEYTQYF; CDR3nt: TGTGCCATCAGTGAGGTATGGGAGTATACGCAGTATTTT
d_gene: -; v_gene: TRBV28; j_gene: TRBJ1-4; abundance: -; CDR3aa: CASSSPGGTTNEKLFF; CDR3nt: TGTGCCAGCAGTTCCCCCGGGGGAACAACTAATGAAAAACTGTTTTTT